Listed below are T cell receptor beta chains from one sample, sequenced in a study of shared clonotypes between healthy human individuals. Some clones are missing from TCRdb's copy, which holds only in-frame ones; the method was immunoSEQ multiplex PCR. The sample carries approximately 340,000 clones, more than 60% recorded once. Sequenced sample: memory CD4+ T cells sorted from blood. These receptors originate from a man aged 25 to 40 in good health. Each CDR3 is given with its conserved first and last residue. D genes are given only for firm matches. Not every row has a clone size; where given, it reads once, few, many or a size class.

TRBJ2-3 | NA | TRBD2 | TRBV18 | TGTGCCAGCTCACCGATGGCGGGAGGAGGTACGCAGTATTTT | CASSPMAGGGTQYF
TRBJ2-5 | NA | NA | TRBV6-9 | TGTGCCAGCAGTTATGTCAGGCAAGAGACCCAGTACTTC | CASSYVRQETQYF
TRBJ1-3 | NA | TRBD1 | TRBV2 | TGTGCCAGCAGGGACAGGTCCCGCTCTGGAAACACCATATATTTT | CASRDRSRSGNTIYF
TRBJ1-1 | few | NA | TRBV27 | TGTGCCAGCAGTACCGTACGCGGCACTGAAGCTTTCTTT | CASSTVRGTEAFF
TRBJ1-2 | few | TRBD1 | TRBV7-9 | TGTGCCAGCAGCATTCCGGCAGGGGGCGACTATGGCTACACCTTC | CASSIPAGGDYGYTF
TRBJ1-5 | NA | NA | TRBV12-2 | TGTGCAAGTCGCTTAGCGGCGTTCCAGGGGGAACTTCCTCAGCCCCAGCATTTT | CASRLAAFQGELPQPQHF
TRBJ1-1 | NA | NA | TRBV5-5 | TGTGCCAGCAGCTTGGAGGGCTGGGGCCTTACGGGAACTGAAGCTTTCTTT | CASSLEGWGLTGTEAFF
TRBJ2-7 | NA | TRBD1 | TRBV5-5 | TGTGCCAGCAGCTTGGCCGGGACAGACAACTACGAGCAGTACTTC | CASSLAGTDNYEQYF
TRBJ1-5 | NA | NA | TRBV10-3 | TGTGCCATCAGTGAGTCCGCATCAAAGTCCCAGCATTTT | CAISESASKSQHF
TRBJ2-5 | NA | TRBD2 | TRBV5-1 | TGCGCCAGCAGCTTGGAGCTAGCGGGAGTGGAGACCCAGTACTTC | CASSLELAGVETQYF